The entry that follows covers one T cell receptor beta chain sequence. Its specific antigen is unknown. Within one base of it there is no much larger clone, and no base qualities were kept. The sample was run on an Illumina HiSeq 2500. TCR beta libraries were prepared by quantitative 5'-RACE with molecular barcodes. In the paper's pipeline: A new computational method based on a probabilistic model of VDJ rearrangement was used to identify disease-linked TCR variants. TCRdb reran the public reads through fastp at Q25 and MiXCR, keeping productive beta chains. Rows merge per CDR3 protein into single entries with the most common DNA and genes. The V and J calls were determined by TCRdb, not by the authors. This sample has approximately 500,000 distinct CDR3 sequences in its table, and approximately 11% of those were observed once. Jointly, the top ten make up nearly 7% of the sample. These data belong to a study of CD8 T cells in ankylosing spondylitis (dated by TCRdb to the late 2010s). Looking at the study overall: The study set out to find disease-linked TCR variants by profiling T cell receptor beta repertoires in ankylosing spondylitis patients and healthy donors. The full study cohort comprised 20 to 25 ankylosing spondylitis patients and over a hundred healthy donors. Peripheral blood was sampled, and synovial fluid was additionally collected from ankylosing spondylitis patients. What the study reported, not specific to this receptor: Some of the motif variants had been reported before in the synovial fluid and blood of reactive arthritis patients, a finding that suggests common disease-initiation mechanisms. The disease-linked clones had a CD8+ phenotype and were found at relatively low frequencies in peripheral blood. The disease-linked clones were reported as significantly enriched in matched synovial fluid samples from ankylosing spondylitis patients. A TCR beta motif of about 8 highly homologous amino acid variants appeared characteristic of blood from ankylosing spondylitis patients.

The germline V gene provides CDR1 SQVTM and CDR2 ANQGSEA. V gives up 7 bases and J gives up 0 bases, and the segment between their germline ends measures 16 bases. There are 14 amino acids in the CDR3, from cysteine to phenylalanine inclusive. Solely the CDR3 DNA is kept, with 42 bases framed from the first base. Recombination connected TRBV29-1 to TRBJ2-7; the D gene assignment is perhaps TRBD1 or TRBD2, with each matching 5 bases. Sequencing input: blood, either unsorted or a sorted T cell fraction (not recorded which). The sequence was collected from a male donor with ankylosing spondylitis. The CDR3 is CSARSAGNSYEQYF. The nucleotide sequence is given as TGCAGCGCTCGTAGCGCAGGGAACTCCTACGAGCAGTACTTC.